This T cell receptor beta chain was sequenced in a study of cytotoxic CD8 clonotypes in ibrutinib-treated CLL. Study results and limitations: Public clonotypes, an uncommon group, contracted or remained stable on treatment.

CDR3 size: 15 residues. Germline V CDR1 and CDR2: SGHAT, FQDESV (reference sequence). The V gene end was trimmed by 3 bases and the J gene end by 8 bases; junction bases not matched to a gene: 3. On this clone: Its antigen is not known.

Assay used: immunoSEQ multiplex PCR; TCRdb lists only in-frame clones, some missing. The sample carries more than 200,000 clones, roughly 70% recorded once. The TCR sequence derives from a human donor with chronic lymphocytic leukemia. The rearrangement links TRBV11-1 to TRBJ2-1; 14 bases line up with TRBD2. The specimen comprised PBMCs, sampled after 24 months of ibrutinib treatment. The CDR3 reads CASSLGLAGAHEQFF. The CDR3 DNA follows: TGTGCCAGCAGCTTGGGACTAGCGGGAGCGCATGAGCAGTTCTTC. The entire variable domain, with the rest obtained from reference TRBV11-1 and TRBJ2-1, is as follows: EAEVAQSPRYKITEKSQAVAFWCDPISGHATLYWYRQILGQGPELLVQFQDESVVDDSQLPKDRFSAERLKGVDSTLKIQPAELGDSAMYLCASSLGLAGAHEQFFGPGTRLTVL.